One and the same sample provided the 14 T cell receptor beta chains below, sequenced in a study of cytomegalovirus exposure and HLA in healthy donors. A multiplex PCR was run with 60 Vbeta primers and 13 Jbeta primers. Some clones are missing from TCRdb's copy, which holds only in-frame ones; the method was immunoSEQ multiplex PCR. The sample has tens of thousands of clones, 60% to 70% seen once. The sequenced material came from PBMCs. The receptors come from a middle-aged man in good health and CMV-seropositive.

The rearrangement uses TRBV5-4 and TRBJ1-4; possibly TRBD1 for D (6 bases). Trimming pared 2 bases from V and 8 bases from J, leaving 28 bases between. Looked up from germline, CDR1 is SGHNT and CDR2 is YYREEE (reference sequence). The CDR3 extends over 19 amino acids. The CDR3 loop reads CASSFGGPGGGHLGEKLFF. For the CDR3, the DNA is TGTGCCAGCAGCTTTGGAGGGCCGGGAGGGGGGCATCTCGGGGAAAAACTGTTTTTT.

CDR3 loop: CASSVDMATNEKLFF. CDR3 nucleotide sequence: TGTGCCAGCAGTGTCGACATGGCAACTAATGAAAAACTGTTTTTT. The rearrangement links TRBV25-1 to TRBJ1-4; D is unresolved. The V gene lost 4 bases and the J gene lost 0 bases, with 9 bases spanning the gap. Germline V gene lookup returns CDR1 MGHDK and CDR2 SYGVNS. The CDR3 runs 15 residues.

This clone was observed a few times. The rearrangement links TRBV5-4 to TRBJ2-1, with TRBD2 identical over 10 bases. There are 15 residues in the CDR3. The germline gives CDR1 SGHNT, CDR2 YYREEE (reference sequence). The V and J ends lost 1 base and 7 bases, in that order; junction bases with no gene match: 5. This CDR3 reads CASSLRLAGVNEQFF. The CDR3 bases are TGTGCCAGCAGCTTGCGGCTAGCGGGGGTTAATGAGCAGTTCTTC.

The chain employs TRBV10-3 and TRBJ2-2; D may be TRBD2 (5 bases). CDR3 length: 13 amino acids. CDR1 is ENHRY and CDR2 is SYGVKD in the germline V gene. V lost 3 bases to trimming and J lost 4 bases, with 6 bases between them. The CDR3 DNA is TGTGCCATCAGTGACACTAGCACCGGGGAGCTGTTTTTT. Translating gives CAISDTSTGELFF.

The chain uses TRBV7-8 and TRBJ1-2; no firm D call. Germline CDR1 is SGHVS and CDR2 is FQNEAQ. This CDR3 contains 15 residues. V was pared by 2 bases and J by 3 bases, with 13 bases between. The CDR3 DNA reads TGTGCCAGCAGCTTATTTGCCGGGGAAGACTATGGCTACACCTTC. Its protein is CASSLFAGEDYGYTF.

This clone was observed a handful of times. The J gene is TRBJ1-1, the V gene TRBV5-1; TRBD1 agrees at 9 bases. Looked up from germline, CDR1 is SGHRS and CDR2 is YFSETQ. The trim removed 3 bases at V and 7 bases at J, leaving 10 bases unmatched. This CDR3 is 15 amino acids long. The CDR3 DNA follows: TGCGCCAGCAGCTCCCTGGACAGGGGCCTCAGTGAAGCTTTCTTT. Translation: CASSSLDRGLSEAFF.

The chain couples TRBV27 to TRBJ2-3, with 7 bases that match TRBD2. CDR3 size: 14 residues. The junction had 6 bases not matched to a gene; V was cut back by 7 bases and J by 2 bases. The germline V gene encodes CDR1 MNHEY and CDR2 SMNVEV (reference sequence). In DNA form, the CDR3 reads TGTGCCAGCACCCCAGCGGGGTACACAGATACGCAGTATTTT. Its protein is CASTPAGYTDTQYF.

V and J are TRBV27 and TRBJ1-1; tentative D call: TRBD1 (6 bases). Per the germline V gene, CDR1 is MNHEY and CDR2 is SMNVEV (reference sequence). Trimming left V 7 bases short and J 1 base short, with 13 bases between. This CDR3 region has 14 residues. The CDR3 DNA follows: TGTGCCAGCACCTCCGGGACAAAGAACACTGAAGCTTTCTTT. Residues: CASTSGTKNTEAFF.

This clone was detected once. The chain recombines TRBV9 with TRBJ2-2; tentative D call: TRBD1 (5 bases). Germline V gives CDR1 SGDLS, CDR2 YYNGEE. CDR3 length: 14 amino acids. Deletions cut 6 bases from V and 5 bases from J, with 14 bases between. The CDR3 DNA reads TGTGCCAGCACCCCGACAGTGTATACCGGGGAGCTGTTTTTT. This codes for CASTPTVYTGELFF. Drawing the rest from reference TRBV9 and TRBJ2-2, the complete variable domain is DSGVTQTPKHLITATGQRVTLRCSPRSGDLSVYWYQQSLDQGLQFLIQYYNGEERAKGNILERFSAQQFPDLHSELNLSSLELGDSALYFCASTPTVYTGELFFGEGSRLTVL.

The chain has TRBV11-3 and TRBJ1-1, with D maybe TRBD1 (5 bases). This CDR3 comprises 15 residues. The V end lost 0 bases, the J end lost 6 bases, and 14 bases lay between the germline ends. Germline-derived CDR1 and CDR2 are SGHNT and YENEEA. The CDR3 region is CASSLEPGGFAEAFF. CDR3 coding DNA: TGTGCCAGCAGCTTAGAGCCGGGGGGTTTTGCTGAAGCTTTCTTT.

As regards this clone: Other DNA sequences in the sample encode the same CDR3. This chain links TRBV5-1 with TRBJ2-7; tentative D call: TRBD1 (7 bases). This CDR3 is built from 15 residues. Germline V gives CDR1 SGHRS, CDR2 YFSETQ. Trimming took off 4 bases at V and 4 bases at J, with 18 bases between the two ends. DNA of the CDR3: TGCGCCAGCAGCCTAACCGCAGGGGGAGGATACGAGCAGTACTTC. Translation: CASSLTAGGGYEQYF.

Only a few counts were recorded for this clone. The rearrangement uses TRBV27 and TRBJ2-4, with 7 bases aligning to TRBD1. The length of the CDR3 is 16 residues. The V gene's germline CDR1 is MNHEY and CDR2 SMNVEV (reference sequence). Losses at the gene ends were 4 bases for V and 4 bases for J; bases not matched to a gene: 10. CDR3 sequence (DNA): TGTGCCAGCAGTTCCCTCGGGACAGCCATAAAAAACATTCAGTACTTC. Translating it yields CASSSLGTAIKNIQYF.

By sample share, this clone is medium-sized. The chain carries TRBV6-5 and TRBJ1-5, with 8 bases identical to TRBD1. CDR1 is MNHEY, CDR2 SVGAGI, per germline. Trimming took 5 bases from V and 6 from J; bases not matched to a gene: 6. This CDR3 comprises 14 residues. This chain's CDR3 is CASSPGGRVQPQHF. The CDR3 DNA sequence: TGTGCCAGCAGTCCAGGGGGCCGGGTTCAGCCCCAGCATTTT.

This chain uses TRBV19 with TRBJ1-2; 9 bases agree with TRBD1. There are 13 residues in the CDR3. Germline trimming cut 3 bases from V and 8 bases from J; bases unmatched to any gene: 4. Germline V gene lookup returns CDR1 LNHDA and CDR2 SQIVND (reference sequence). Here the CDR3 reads CASSIGTGQGYTF. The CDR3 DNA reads TGTGCCAGTAGTATCGGGACAGGGCAGGGCTACACCTTC.